Below are 10 T cell receptor beta chains sequenced from a single sample in a study of T cells in women clearing cervical HPV infection. Sequencing used immunoSEQ multiplex PCR; TCRdb keeps in-frame clones, though not all of them. The table gives about 35,000 clones; the top ten clones make up 1.5% to 2% of it. Sequencing was performed on blood buffy coat. These receptors all stem from a woman between 18 and 69 years old with a cervical HPV16 infection that either progressed to CIN3+ or cleared (not recorded which).

A remark on this clone: From the germline J gene comes the end of the CDR3, since the read stops 3 residues before it. The gene calls are TRBV20-1 and TRBJ2-1; 7 positions match TRBD2. The CDR3 covers 15 residues. Trimming at V came to 0 bases and at J to 5 bases, leaving 7 bases not matched to a gene. Looked up from germline, CDR1 is DFQATT and CDR2 is SNEGSKA (reference sequence). CDR3 bases read: TGCAGTGCTAGAGACGCGCGCGGGAGCGACAATGAG. Amino acids: CSARDARGSDNE. Given in full, the CDR3 is CSARDARGSDNEQFF.

On this clone itself: The read terminates 3 residues ahead of where the CDR3 ends, so the germline J gene completes it. J is TRBJ2-1 and V is TRBV7-9; D possibly corresponds to TRBD1 (6 bases). The CDR3 contains 15 residues. The V end lost 5 bases, the J end lost 2 bases, and 13 bases lay between the germline ends. The germline gives CDR1 SEHNR, CDR2 FQNEAQ (reference sequence). CDR3: CASSPKGTPYNEQFF. The sequenced part of the CDR3 DNA is TGTGCCAGCAGCCCTAAAGGGACACCCTACAATGAG.

About this clone: The read finishes 3 residues shy of the CDR3 end, and the germline J gene is used to complete it. The chain joins TRBV6-1 to TRBJ2-1, with 10 nucleotides matching TRBD2. This CDR3 is 18 amino acids long. V dropped 0 bases and J dropped 1; count of bases not matched to a gene: 6. The V gene's germline CDR1 is MNHNS and CDR2 SASEGT. This CDR3 is CASSEAAGGPRSYNEQFF. The CDR3 DNA, read in part, is TGTGCCAGCAGTGAAGCAGCGGGAGGGCCGAGGTCCTACAATGAG.

Turning to this clone: The missing CDR3 end, 3 residues past where the read stops, is filled in from the germline J gene. The chain joins TRBV2 to TRBJ1-1, with D maybe TRBD1 (5 bases). V lost 6 bases, J lost 1 base, and 12 bases lay in between. Germline assignment: CDR1 SNHLY and CDR2 FYNNEI. The CDR3 consists of 14 residues. The DNA read from the CDR3 is TGTGCCAGCAGGGCGGGGGAAGGGAACACTGAA. Translating it yields CASRAGEGNTE. The whole CDR3 sequence is CASRAGEGNTEAFF.

On this clone itself: From the germline J gene comes the end of the CDR3, since the read stops 3 residues before it. This chain links TRBV28 with TRBJ1-5, with 8 bases fitting TRBD1. This CDR3 is built from 16 residues. The V gene end was trimmed by 5 bases and the J gene end by 6 bases; junction bases not matched to a gene: 12. Per germline, CDR1 MDHEN and CDR2 SYDVKM. The CDR3 DNA, read in part, is TGTGCCAGCAGTCCCCCGTGGACAGGGTCCGGTCAGCCC. This encodes CASSPPWTGSGQP. The complete CDR3 protein is CASSPPWTGSGQPQHF.

For this clone: Read sequence stops 3 residues before the CDR3 end, and the germline J gene provides the missing end. The chain combines TRBV28 with TRBJ1-6; D is unclear. Trimming stripped 3 bases from V and 8 bases from J, with 20 bases between. The length of the CDR3 is 17 residues. CDR1 and CDR2 from the germline V gene are MDHEN and SYDVKM. The CDR3 protein is CASSFLVTSAQDSPLHF. The covered CDR3 bases are TGTGCCAGCAGTTTTTTGGTTACAAGCGCCCAAGATTCACCC.

As to this clone: The sequence runs out 3 residues before the end of the CDR3; the remainder is reconstructed from the germline J gene. The chain employs TRBV5-1 and TRBJ2-3; 9 bases are shared with TRBD1. Germline V CDR1 and CDR2: SGHRS, YFSETQ. The CDR3 is made up of 15 amino acids. The CDR3 sequence: CASSLEGQGNQPQYF. Partial CDR3 DNA: TGCGCCAGCAGCTTGGAGGGACAGGGCAATCAGCCG.

Note on this clone: The read falls 3 residues short of the CDR3 end, and the missing part is taken from the germline J gene. This chain connects TRBV7-2 to TRBJ2-5, with a tentative D call TRBD1 (5 bases). Germline V gene sequence: CDR1 SGHTA, CDR2 FQGNSA. The V gene lost 5 bases and the J gene lost 5 bases, with 18 bases spanning the gap. This CDR3 contains 15 residues. The part of the CDR3 DNA that was read is TGTGCCAGCAGCCCTAATGGGTGGGGCAGCGAGACC. Protein sequence: CASSPNGWGSET. The whole CDR3 reads CASSPNGWGSETQYF.

As for this clone: At one of its ends the junction is not consistent with the germline gene, which may arise from a read error. Read coverage stops 3 residues before the CDR3 terminus; the germline J gene supplies the remainder. This chain connects TRBV20-1 to TRBJ1-4; weak D call: TRBD1 (6 bases). Germline-derived CDR1 and CDR2 are DFQATT and SNEGSKA (reference sequence). This CDR3 comprises 11 residues. CDR3 bases read: TGCAGTGCTTGGACAGATGAAACA. Its protein is CSAWTDET. The whole CDR3 protein reads CSAWTDETLFF.

About this clone itself: The read terminates 3 residues ahead of where the CDR3 ends, so the germline J gene completes it. J is TRBJ1-6 and V is TRBV30, with D tentatively TRBD1 (6 bases). Germline V gene lookup returns CDR1 GTSNPN and CDR2 SVGIG (reference sequence). Trimming took off 4 bases at V and 3 bases at J, with 13 bases between the two ends. CDR3 length: 15 residues. The CDR3 reads CAWKHRVRYNSPLHF. The part of the CDR3 DNA that was read is TGTGCCTGGAAACACAGGGTCCGCTATAATTCACCC. Looking up the rest from reference TRBV30 and TRBJ1-6 gives the full variable domain: SQTIHQWPATLVQPVGSPLSLECTVEGTSNPNLYWYRQAAGRGLQLLFYSVGIGQISSEVPQNLSASRPQDRQFILSSKKLLLSDSGFYLCAWKHRVRYNSPLHFGNGTRLTVT.